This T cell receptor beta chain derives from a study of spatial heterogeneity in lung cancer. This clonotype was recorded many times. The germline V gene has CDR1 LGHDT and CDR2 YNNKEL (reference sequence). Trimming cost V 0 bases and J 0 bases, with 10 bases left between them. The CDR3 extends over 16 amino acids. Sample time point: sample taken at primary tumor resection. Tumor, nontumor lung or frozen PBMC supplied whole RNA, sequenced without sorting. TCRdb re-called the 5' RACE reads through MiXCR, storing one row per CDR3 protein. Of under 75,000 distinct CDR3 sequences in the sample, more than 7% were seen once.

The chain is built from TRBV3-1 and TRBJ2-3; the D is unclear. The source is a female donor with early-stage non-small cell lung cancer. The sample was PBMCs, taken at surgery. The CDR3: CASSQDYAPSTDTQYF. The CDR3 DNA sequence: TGTGCCAGCAGCCAAGATTACGCACCGAGCACAGATACGCAGTATTTT.